This TCR beta chain was sequenced during a study of shared clonotypes between healthy human individuals (dated by TCRdb to between 2020 and 2021). Regarding the study in general: A couple of women and a few men aged 18 to 49 years were included in the cohort. Different laboratories and diverse techniques were used to prepare libraries and sequence TCR repertoires, to increase sequencing depth and limit assay-specific biases. The study deeply sequenced blood TCR repertoires of five healthy adults to estimate repertoire size and the extent of clonotype sharing between individuals. Between about 0.94 and 8.9 billion PBMCs per donor were obtained by leukapheresis. The investigation overall reported the following: Because the study included a small number of donors, the genetic and exposure-history diversity represented was limited. Sampling was restricted to blood, and TCR repertoires in tissue are likely to differ from TCR repertoires in blood. Based on pairwise subsampling, the degree of clonotype sharing among donors was expected to be affected by sequencing depth.

A remark on this clone: Its antigen is not yet known. No base-level quality is on record; no much larger clone is a single base apart.

Healthy HIV-negative adults with no recently reported acute infections or vaccinations were included as donors. Every donor was a Caucasian adult residing in Nashville, Tennessee, USA. In the unsorted samples, some 100 million PBMCs were counted, and genomic DNA was extracted using the QIAamp DNA Blood Mini kit. After blood collection by leukapheresis, PBMCs were isolated using Ficoll-Histopaque density gradient centrifugation and then cryopreserved in the vapor phase of liquid nitrogen. Between the V and J ends, shortened by 6 bases and 6 bases respectively, the junction contains 14 bases. The cysteine opens and the phenylalanine closes a CDR3 of 14 amino acids. CDR3 DNA only is kept here, 42 bases in frame from base 1. CDR1 is given as SGHVS and CDR2 as FNYEAQ, both from the germline V gene. Using the deep immunoSEQ assay, TCR CDR3 regions were amplified from genomic DNA by multiplex PCR. Genomic DNA extracted from each cell subset was distributed evenly over all wells of several immunoSEQ 96-well plates, and each plate served as one replicate. Each replicate PCR for unsorted PBMC received approximately 300 ng genomic DNA, equal to about 30,000 T cell genomes. Ten immunoSEQ deep assay plates were used to sequence unsorted PBMC genomic DNA. Purified libraries were quantified with a Qubit 3.0 fluorometer, sized on a Bioanalyzer 2100, and re-quantified with the KAPA Library Quantification kit. A separate single-read 150-cycle Illumina NextSeq 550 flow cell was used to sequence each immunoSEQ 96-well plate. Under the source paper's analysis protocol: Because the immunoSEQ output included only junctional sequences and no quality scores, the filtering could not be the same as the filtering used for full-length reads. To assign V/J genes and CDR3, sequences were annotated using PyIR, a Python wrapper for IgBLAST v1.9, with IMGT germline references. Any read was removed if the V/J assignment was weak (E-value above 1e-6), the CDR3 was missing, or the read contained stop codons, out-of-frame junctions, or ambiguous translated residues. V3J clonotypes were defined as sequences sharing the same inferred V gene, J gene, and CDR3 amino acid sequence. Percentage overlap between repertoires was calculated by dividing the number of shared unique clonotypes by the size of the smaller repertoire. Richness of each repertoire was evaluated using RTK rarefaction, the Chao1 estimator, and Recon v2.1 estimates of unobserved clonotypes. TCRdb took this table from immuneACCESS and kept in-frame rearrangements with V and J called. Such tables lack part of the clones; where checked against another copy, unresolved V genes explain under half of the gap, and the rest is unexplained. The V and J calls and clone size were taken over from that table, and D and trimming were inferred from the DNA. The sample has around 500,000 clones on record, roughly four fifths of them singletons. The ten biggest clones cover around 13% of the sample.

The sample was PBMCs. The rearrangement combines TRBV7-6 with TRBJ2-2; the D gene lacks a confident call. This TCR derives from a woman aged 40 to 50 in good health. Some clones in this sample may be carry-over from other donors' samples. The DNA sequence is TGTGCCAGCAGGTCACAACATGTTCCCGGGGAGCTGTTTTTT. It translates to CASRSQHVPGELFF.